One and the same sample provided the 23 T cell receptor beta chains below, sequenced in a study of OX40 agonist ivuxolimab in advanced cancers. The method was immunoSEQ multiplex PCR; TCRdb's version includes in-frame clones alone and lacks a portion of them. The sample carries 35,000 to 55,000 clones, roughly 94% recorded once. The input for sequencing was CD4+ or CD8+ T cells sorted from blood, taken in a trial of the OX40 agonist ivuxolimab. The receptor source for this set is an adult with an advanced solid tumor such as melanoma, head and neck, liver or kidney cancer.

The chain joins TRBV7-3 to TRBJ2-2; 7 bases are shared with TRBD1. CDR1 and CDR2 (germline): SGHTA, FQGTGA. The V segment lost 5 bases and the J segment 6 bases; nucleotides outside the gene matches: 15. This CDR3 region has 17 residues. DNA of the CDR3: TGTGCCAGCAGCATCGGTACAGGGGCTGGGGACGCCGGGGAGCTGTTTTTT. Translating gives CASSIGTGAGDAGELFF.

The rearrangement links TRBV5-1 to TRBJ2-2, with 9 bases matching TRBD1. CDR3 size: 16 residues. Unmatched junction bases numbered 9, after V lost 4 bases and J lost 5 bases. From germline, CDR1 is SGHRS and CDR2 YFSETQ. Here the CDR3 reads CASSATGGRGTGELFF. CDR3 in DNA: TGCGCCAGCAGCGCTACAGGGGGCCGGGGTACCGGGGAGCTGTTTTTT.

The rearrangement joins TRBV9 to TRBJ2-7; TRBD2 agrees at 10 bases. CDR1 SGDLS and CDR2 YYNGEE come from the germline V gene. The CDR3 covers 14 residues. With V trimmed by 4 bases and J by 3 bases, 4 bases remained unmatched. CDR3 bases: TGTGCCAGCAGCTCGGGACTAGCGAGCTACGAGCAGTACTTC. It specifies CASSSGLASYEQYF.

V is TRBV7-2 and J is TRBJ2-3, with TRBD1 as a possible D gene (6 bases). This CDR3 has 15 residues. Germline CDR1 reads SGHTA; CDR2 reads FQGNSA. Trimming pared 1 base from V and 2 bases from J, leaving 10 bases between. The CDR3 bases are TGTGCCAGCAGCTTAGATAACAGGGTCACAGATACGCAGTATTTT. Protein sequence: CASSLDNRVTDTQYF.

The genes are TRBV7-9 and TRBJ1-2, with TRBD1 matching 7 bases. With 5 bases clipped from V and 1 base from J, the junction kept 13 bases outside the gene matches. Germline CDR1 and CDR2: SEHNR and FQNEAQ (reference sequence). This CDR3 contains 17 residues. The CDR3 loop reads CASSHPSGTALNYGYTF. For the CDR3, the DNA is TGTGCCAGCAGCCACCCGTCCGGGACAGCTCTTAACTATGGCTACACCTTC. The entire variable domain, with the rest obtained from reference TRBV7-9 and TRBJ1-2, is as follows: DTGVSQNPRHKITKRGQNVTFRCDPISEHNRLYWYRQTLGQGPEFLTYFQNEAQLEKSRLLSDRFSAERPKGSFSTLEIQRTEQGDSAMYLCASSHPSGTALNYGYTFGSGTRLTVV.

The chain is built from TRBV6-5 and TRBJ1-2; D remains ambiguous. V was clipped by 0 bases and J by 2 bases, with 10 bases between them. The CDR3 loop spans 15 amino acids. The germline V gene encodes CDR1 MNHEY and CDR2 SVGAGI. CDR3 sequence reads: CASSYSNSGNYGYTF. DNA of the CDR3: TGTGCCAGCAGTTACTCGAATTCCGGGAACTATGGCTACACCTTC.

The chain joins TRBV5-6 to TRBJ2-7; 9 nucleotides line up with TRBD1. Germline V gives CDR1 SGHDT, CDR2 YYEEEE. With V trimmed by 1 base and J by 2 bases, 1 base remained unmatched. The CDR3 is 14 residues long. CDR3 coding DNA: TGTGCCAGCAGCTTGACAGGGGGCCCCTACGAGCAGTACTTC. Translation: CASSLTGGPYEQYF.

The rearrangement joins TRBV27 to TRBJ2-3, with 8 bases lining up with TRBD2. Germline CDR1 reads MNHEY; CDR2 reads SMNVEV (reference sequence). Losses at the gene ends were 5 bases for V and 1 base for J; bases not matched to a gene: 5. The CDR3 runs 15 residues. The CDR3 loop is CASSPGLAGTDTQYF. The DNA for the CDR3 is TGTGCCAGCAGTCCCGGACTAGCAGGCACAGATACGCAGTATTTT.

This chain joins TRBV7-2 and TRBJ2-2; possibly TRBD2 for D (5 bases). The germline V gene has CDR1 SGHTA and CDR2 FQGNSA. This CDR3 has 17 residues. V was clipped by 1 base and J by 3 bases, with 15 bases between them. The CDR3 bases are TGTGCCAGCAGCTTAGTAGGTGCAGCGGTGTACACCGGGGAGCTGTTTTTT. Translation: CASSLVGAAVYTGELFF.

The chain combines TRBV28 with TRBJ1-1; no clear D. V shed 4 bases and J shed 4 bases, with 16 bases lying between them. CDR1 and CDR2 (germline): MDHEN, SYDVKM. CDR3 length equals 15 residues. The CDR3 DNA reads as TGTGCCAGCAGTTCCTACCTGAGCAAAGGCACTGAAGCTTTCTTT. Protein product: CASSSYLSKGTEAFF.

CDR3 sequence reads: CASLDSPGLPQYF. The CDR3 DNA reads as TGTGCCAGCCTCGACAGTCCGGGACTACCCCAGTACTTC. The chain uses TRBV5-8 and TRBJ2-5, with TRBD2 matching over 7 bases. The V segment lost 7 bases and the J segment 9 bases; nucleotides outside the gene matches: 12. CDR3 length: 13 amino acids. Germline CDR1 reads SGHTS; CDR2 reads YDEGEE.

V gene TRBV7-9 combines with J gene TRBJ2-7, with D possibly being TRBD1 or TRBD2 (5 bases each). Germline V gene sequence: CDR1 SEHNR, CDR2 FQNEAQ (reference sequence). The CDR3 is 14 amino acids. Deletions cut 5 bases from V and 3 bases from J, with 14 bases between. The chain's CDR3 is CASSRDPGGYEQYF. The CDR3 DNA is TGTGCCAGCAGCCGGGACCCGGGCGGCTACGAGCAGTACTTC. The whole variable domain, remainder taken from reference TRBV7-9 and TRBJ2-7, is DTGVSQNPRHKITKRGQNVTFRCDPISEHNRLYWYRQTLGQGPEFLTYFQNEAQLEKSRLLSDRFSAERPKGSFSTLEIQRTEQGDSAMYLCASSRDPGGYEQYFGPGTRLTVT.

In this sample, this clone turned up once. The chain recombines TRBV7-9 with TRBJ2-7; D uncertain. Germline lookup yields CDR1 SEHNR and CDR2 FQNEAQ (reference sequence). V was trimmed by 5 bases and J by 6 bases, leaving 20 bases between them. This CDR3 contains 15 residues. CDR3 loop: CASSPPSVPPIEQYF. In nucleotides, the CDR3 is TGTGCCAGCAGCCCCCCGAGCGTACCCCCAATCGAGCAGTACTTC.

The V call is TRBV20-1, the J call TRBJ2-3, with D hard to call. Trimming cost V 6 bases and J 6 bases, with 10 bases left between them. Germline loops: CDR1 DFQATT, CDR2 SNEGSKA (reference sequence). The CDR3 consists of 11 residues. The CDR3, as DNA: TGCAGTGCCCCCCAGCTGGATACGCAGTATTTT. Protein sequence: CSAPQLDTQYF.

This sequence joins TRBV19 and TRBJ1-5, with 10 nucleotides matching TRBD1. The CDR3 spans 14 residues. Germline trimming cut 8 bases from V and 6 bases from J; bases unmatched to any gene: 7. The germline V gene has CDR1 LNHDA and CDR2 SQIVND (reference sequence). The DNA of the CDR3 is TGTGCCAGTCACGACAGGGGGCTGGTTCAGCCCCAGCATTTT. This sequence encodes CASHDRGLVQPQHF. Looking up the rest from reference TRBV19 and TRBJ1-5 gives the full variable domain: DGGITQSPKYLFRKEGQNVTLSCEQNLNHDAMYWYRQDPGQGLRLIYYSQIVNDFQKGDIAEGYSVSREKKESFPLTVTSAQKNPTAFYLCASHDRGLVQPQHFGDGTRLSIL.

V and J are TRBV7-2 and TRBJ2-5; the D is unclear. Germline-derived CDR1 and CDR2 are SGHTA and FQGNSA. V lost 3 bases and J lost 2, with 13 bases in between. The length of the CDR3 is 15 residues. The CDR3 nucleotides read TGTGCCAGCAGCTTTGTCCCGCGACCACAAGAGACCCAGTACTTC. Translated: CASSFVPRPQETQYF.

The chain employs TRBV7-6 and TRBJ2-7; D is uncertain. Trimming stripped 0 bases from V and 0 bases from J, with 6 bases between. This CDR3 region has 14 residues. Germline V gene sequence: CDR1 SGHVS, CDR2 FNYEAQ. The CDR3 protein is CASSLAASSYEQYF. CDR3 nucleotides: TGTGCCAGCAGCTTAGCCGCTAGCTCCTACGAGCAGTACTTC.

A remark on this clone: The sample contains more than one DNA sequence encoding this CDR3. This chain links TRBV7-9 with TRBJ1-2, with no clear D. There are 14 residues in the CDR3. The V end was cut by 2 bases, the J end by 4 bases, with 11 bases between. The germline gives CDR1 SEHNR, CDR2 FQNEAQ (reference sequence). The DNA for the CDR3 is TGTGCCAGCAGCTTAAACCCAACCTTCTATGGCTACACCTTC. It encodes CASSLNPTFYGYTF.

The V and J genes are TRBV5-4 and TRBJ2-1, with 7 bases that match TRBD2. CDR1 and CDR2 (germline): SGHNT, YYREEE (reference sequence). V trimming: 5 bases; J trimming: 0 bases; junction bases outside the gene matches: 8. CDR3 length: 16 residues. The CDR3 DNA follows: TGTGCCAGCAGTCTCGGGGGAGGGAGCTCCTACAATGAGCAGTTCTTC. Its protein product is CASSLGGGSSYNEQFF.

This chain uses TRBV7-9 with TRBJ2-7; unclear D gene. CDR1 and CDR2 (germline): SEHNR, FQNEAQ (reference sequence). CDR3 length: 13 amino acids. Trimming shortened V by 2 bases and J by 6 bases, and 11 bases separated the two germline ends. Written as DNA, the CDR3 is TGTGCCAGCAGCTTATTTCCCAGGTTCGAGCAGTACTTC. Its translation: CASSLFPRFEQYF.

The chain recombines TRBV28 with TRBJ1-5, with a possible D match to TRBD1 (5 bases). Germline V gene lookup returns CDR1 MDHEN and CDR2 SYDVKM. V lost 3 bases and J 5 bases, leaving 8 bases between the germline ends. The CDR3 totals 13 residues. The CDR3 DNA is TGTGCCAGCAGTTTGCGGGGGGATCAGCCCCAGCATTTT. Its translation: CASSLRGDQPQHF. The whole variable domain, remainder taken from reference TRBV28 and TRBJ1-5, is DVKVTQSSRYLVKRTGEKVFLECVQDMDHENMFWYRQDPGLGLRLIYFSYDVKMKEKGDIPEGYSVSREKKERFSLILESASTNQTSMYLCASSLRGDQPQHFGDGTRLSIL.

The chain links TRBV4-3 to TRBJ1-2; D is unclear. This CDR3 contains 11 residues. Trimming took off 4 bases at V and 7 bases at J, with 7 bases between the two ends. In germline, CDR1 is LGHNA, CDR2 YSLEER. The CDR3 DNA is TGCGCCAGCAGCCGAGAAGGTGGCTACACCTTC. Encoded protein: CASSREGGYTF.

DNA of the CDR3: TGTGCCAGCAGCCCCGGGGCTAGCGGGAGGAGGGGGGCCTACGAGCAGTACTTC. This encodes CASSPGASGRRGAYEQYF. The chain combines TRBV25-1 with TRBJ2-7; 11 nucleotides agree with TRBD2. V lost 6 bases to trimming and J lost 2 bases; unmatched junction nucleotides: 15. Germline loops: CDR1 MGHDK, CDR2 SYGVNS. The CDR3 loop spans 18 amino acids.